This TCR beta chain is drawn from a study of post-analysis software for immune sequencing data. Looking at the study overall: Secondary progressive, relapsing-remitting and progressive-relapsing multiple sclerosis were among the included disease courses.

The CDR3 is 16 amino acids. Germline trimming cut 5 bases from V and 7 bases from J; bases unmatched to any gene: 10. Prepared libraries of TCR beta cDNA carried unique molecular identifiers. One entry per CDR3 protein results from TCRdb running MiXCR on the PCR reads. The table shows roughly 620,000 distinct CDR3 sequences, with roughly 45% occurring only once. This clonotype was detected a few times. The target antigen is unknown. Study observations and caveats: There were five or six TRBV segments more frequent in patients than controls, and TRBV5-6, TRBV5-1 and TRBV20-1 were among them. F measure clustering grouped samples strongly by preparation batch.

What was sequenced was blood. The clonotype originates from a girl aged 10 to 17 with multiple sclerosis. The rearrangement uses TRBV12-3 or TRBV12-4 and TRBJ1-6, with TRBD1 identical over 8 bases. CDR3 loop: CASSPSGTGLNSPLHF. For the CDR3, the DNA is TGTGCCAGCAGTCCCTCCGGGACAGGATTAAATTCACCCCTCCACTTT.